The 12 T cell receptor beta chains below come from one sample, sequenced in a study of blood T cell repertoires in COVID-19 (dated by TCRdb to 2018 to 2020). The library was generated by the immunoSEQ multiplex PCR assay. TCRdb retrieved this table from immuneACCESS and kept in-frame rearrangements only. Not all clones are present; in checked studies, unresolved V genes account for under half, and no reason is known for the remainder. The sample includes about 290,000 clones, with roughly 90% observed a single time. About 1.7% of the sample lies in the top ten. Material: PBMCs or T cells enriched from blood (not recorded which). These receptors were collected from a middle-aged woman who had recovered from COVID-19.

The chain joins TRBV6-5 to TRBJ2-1; 7 positions match TRBD1. The CDR3 totals 15 residues. The germline V gene encodes CDR1 MNHEY and CDR2 SVGAGI. The ends lost 6 bases at V and 4 bases at J; junction bases unmatched: 9. The CDR3 reads CASRGSGQTYNEQFF. The CDR3 DNA reads as TGTGCCAGCAGAGGGTCGGGACAGACATACAATGAGCAGTTCTTC.

The chain employs TRBV21-1 and TRBJ1-2; the table gives TRBD1 as D, unverified against the DNA. TRBV21-1 is flagged as a pseudogene. The CDR3 is made up of 14 amino acids. CDR3 protein: CASSPDRGRHGYTF. CDR3 bases: TGTGCCAGCAGCCCGGACAGGGGGCGCCATGGCTACACCTTC.

The gene calls are TRBV29-1 and TRBJ1-4; D gene unclear. The germline V and J ends were trimmed by 4 bases and 8 bases, with 14 bases remaining between them. CDR3 length: 13 amino acids. Germline loops: CDR1 SQVTM, CDR2 ANQGSEA. CDR3 nucleotide sequence: TGCAGCGTTGGAATGAGACTAAGCGAAAAACTGTTTTTT. Encoded protein: CSVGMRLSEKLFF.

V is TRBV28 and J is TRBJ2-3; 7 nucleotides align to TRBD1. Trimming cost V 5 bases and J 4 bases; bases outside gene matches: 9. Germline CDR1 and CDR2: MDHEN and SYDVKM. The CDR3 runs 15 residues. The CDR3 nucleotides are TGTGCCAGCAGTCTACGACAGGGTATTTCAGATACGCAGTATTTT. Residues: CASSLRQGISDTQYF.

The sample holds a few counts of this clone. V and J are TRBV5-8 and TRBJ2-1, with D maybe TRBD2 (6 bases). CDR3 length: 15 residues. V was clipped by 2 bases and J by 6 bases, with 15 bases between them. Looked up from germline, CDR1 is SGHTS and CDR2 is YDEGEE. CDR3 DNA: TGTGCCAGCAGCTTTCTACGGGGGATTGGCAATGAGCAGTTCTTC. Translation: CASSFLRGIGNEQFF. The full variable domain, rest sourced from reference TRBV5-8 and TRBJ2-1, is EAGVTQSPTHLIKTRGQQATLRCSPISGHTSVYWYQQALGLGLQFLLWYDEGEERNRGNFPPRFSGRQFPNYSSELNVNALELEDSALYLCASSFLRGIGNEQFFGPGTRLTVL.

J is TRBJ2-5 and V is TRBV2; 7 positions match TRBD1. The CDR3 extends over 15 amino acids. Germline V lookup: CDR1 SNHLY, CDR2 FYNNEI. Germline trimming cut 8 bases from V and 6 bases from J; bases unmatched to any gene: 15. As DNA, the CDR3 is TGTGCCAGCGACCACCATGACAGGGTTACAAAGACCCAGTACTTC. Amino acids: CASDHHDRVTKTQYF.

The gene calls are TRBV18 and TRBJ1-1; 9 bases agree with TRBD1. This CDR3 has 14 residues. The germline V gene has CDR1 KGHSH and CDR2 LQKENI. The trim removed 4 bases at V and 1 base at J, leaving 1 base unmatched. CDR3 bases: TGTGCCAGCTCACTGGACAGGGGGAACACTGAAGCTTTCTTT. Translated: CASSLDRGNTEAFF.

The chain recombines TRBV7-3 with TRBJ2-1, with D possibly being TRBD2 (6 bases). The CDR3 runs 13 residues. Germline assignment: CDR1 SGHTA and CDR2 FQGTGA. The V end lost 5 bases, the J end lost 11 bases, and 16 bases lay between the germline ends. In nucleotides, the CDR3 is TGTGCCAGCAGCCTAGAGGGGACTTCAAAGCAGTTCTTC. Residues: CASSLEGTSKQFF.

The rearrangement links TRBV7-2 to TRBJ1-2; 7 bases are a match to TRBD1. Germline values: CDR1 SGHTA, CDR2 FQGNSA. The CDR3 is made up of 14 amino acids. V lost 5 bases, J lost 7 bases, and 10 bases stayed unmatched. The CDR3 sequence is CASSRPGGGGGYTF. The DNA for the CDR3 is TGTGCCAGCAGCCGCCCGGGAGGGGGCGGTGGCTACACCTTC.

This clone has only a few counts. V and J are TRBV7-8 and TRBJ2-7, with 8 positions matching TRBD1. The CDR3 is 14 amino acids. Germline V gives CDR1 SGHVS, CDR2 FQNEAQ. With 5 bases clipped from V and 2 bases from J, the junction kept 5 bases outside the gene matches. CDR3 coding DNA: TGTGCCAGCAGCAGTTCACAGGGGGCCTACGAGCAGTACTTC. This sequence encodes CASSSSQGAYEQYF.

The J gene is TRBJ1-4, the V gene TRBV4-2; 7 nucleotides agree with TRBD1. Germline loops: CDR1 LGHNA, CDR2 YNFKEQ. The CDR3 has 17 residues. J gave up 5 bases and V 1 base, and 10 bases lay outside the gene matches. DNA for the CDR3: TGTGCCAGCAGCCAAGGACAGGGCCTGGGGGGAAATGAAAAACTGTTTTTT. Translating gives CASSQGQGLGGNEKLFF.

The chain couples TRBV9 to TRBJ2-7; 9 nucleotides match TRBD1. Trimming at V came to 3 bases and at J to 1 base, leaving 8 bases not matched to a gene. CDR3 length equals 16 residues. Per the germline V gene, CDR1 is SGDLS and CDR2 is YYNGEE. The CDR3 spells CASSAQAGQGSYEQYF. The CDR3 DNA reads as TGTGCCAGCAGCGCCCAAGCGGGACAGGGTTCCTACGAGCAGTACTTC.